This T cell receptor beta chain was retrieved from a study of spatial heterogeneity in lung cancer. This clonotype was counted many times. Time point defined: sample taken at primary tumor resection. The authors sequenced whole RNA from tumor, nontumor lung or frozen PBMC without sorting. Samples were donated by 72 untreated early-stage non-small cell lung cancer patients. MiXCR, run by TCRdb on the 5' RACE reads, gives a single entry per CDR3 protein. The sample shows 23,000 or so distinct CDR3 sequences, around 4.7% of them seen only once. The material sequenced was PBMCs, taken at surgery. The TCR sequence derives from a male donor with early-stage non-small cell lung cancer.

The CDR3 sequence: CASSLMGGGRGEKLFF. The CDR3, as DNA: TGTGCCAGCAGCCTTATGGGCGGGGGGCGCGGGGAAAAACTGTTTTTT. The chain recombines TRBV7-2 with TRBJ1-4; maybe TRBD1 (6 bases). Between the trimmed V and J ends, which lost 5 bases and 8 bases, there was a span of 21 bases. The germline gives CDR1 SGHTA, CDR2 FQGNSA. This CDR3 region has 16 residues.